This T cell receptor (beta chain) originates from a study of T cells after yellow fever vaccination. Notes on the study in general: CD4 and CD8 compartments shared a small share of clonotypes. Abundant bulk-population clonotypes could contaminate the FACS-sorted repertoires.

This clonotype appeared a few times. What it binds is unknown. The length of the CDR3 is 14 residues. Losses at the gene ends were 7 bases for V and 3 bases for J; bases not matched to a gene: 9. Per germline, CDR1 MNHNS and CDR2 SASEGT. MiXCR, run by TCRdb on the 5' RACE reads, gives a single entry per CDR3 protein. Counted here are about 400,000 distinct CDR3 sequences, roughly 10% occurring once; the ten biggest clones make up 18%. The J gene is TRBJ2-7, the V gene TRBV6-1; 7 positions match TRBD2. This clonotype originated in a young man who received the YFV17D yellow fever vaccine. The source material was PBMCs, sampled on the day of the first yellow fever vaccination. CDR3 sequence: CASTFKAGDYEQYF. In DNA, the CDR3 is TGTGCCAGCACATTCAAGGCGGGGGACTACGAGCAGTACTTC.